This TCR beta chain was sequenced in a study of cytotoxic CD8 clonotypes in ibrutinib-treated CLL (TCRdb year 2021). The study in broad terms: In this cohort, approximately 15 patients were treatment-naive and ten to eleven were relapsed/refractory, while 17 to 18 had unmutated IGHV. Partial responses were observed in some 24 patients and complete responses in 2; after a median follow-up of roughly 62 months, remission was maintained in 14 patients and progression was observed in approximately twelve. Response samples were obtained after a median of about 13 months of treatment, with a range of roughly 6 to 40 months. An average of roughly 270,000 productive templates and some 99,000 productive rearrangements was obtained per sample. Of the 70 to 90 people in the trial, about 27 had longitudinal samples available. Cryopreserved peripheral blood mononuclear cells were collected before treatment, at response, and at either disease progression or sustained remission. Every sample from remission and from progressive disease was obtained while the patients were still on ibrutinib.

Points the paper makes about the study in general: Baseline clonality was found to be higher than that of age-matched healthy donors and was strongly correlated with circulating CD8+ T-cell counts. Sampling times were not matched between sustained-remission and progressing patients, and lymph node repertoires were not studied. Public clonotypes were found to be uncommon and were observed to contract or remain stable during treatment; the increase in clonality was shown to reflect expansion of private clonotypes at ibrutinib response. An increase in clonality was observed at ibrutinib response, with clonality remaining stable during sustained remission and falling back toward baseline at progression.

The sample's time point, from its label and the paper: roughly 2 years on ibrutinib. Roughly 2.2 micrograms of genomic DNA were extracted from cryopreserved PBMCs for TCR beta library preparation. High-throughput TCR beta sequencing was performed on longitudinal blood samples from CLL patients receiving ibrutinib monotherapy. The patients took part in an open-label, single-center phase 2 trial of ibrutinib monotherapy. Each clonotype received, on average, 10x coverage in deep resolution sequencing performed on a MiSeq, where the target depth lay between 1 in 1 million and 1 in 200,000 T cells. TCR beta libraries were generated with the immunoSEQ hsTCRB Kit. From the authors' description of their analysis: The data were analyzed with ImmunoSEQ Analyzer and ImmunoSEQ Data Assistant, and V, D and J gene assignments followed IMGT definitions. Clonality, which ranges from 0 to 1, was calculated by subtracting the normalized Shannon entropy of productive rearrangement frequencies from one. Only overrepresented clonotypes making up at least 0.05% of each patient's repertoire were included in the public clonotype analysis. Some 13 repertoires from age-matched healthy donors, obtained from immuneACCESS, served as clonality controls. Sourced from immuneACCESS, this table was stored by TCRdb with only in-frame sequences that have V and J called. A share of the clones is absent; for the studies checked, an unresolved V gene accounts for under half, and the remainder has no known explanation. V, J and clone size are taken as reported in that table, and D and trimming were inferred from the DNA itself. The sample includes fewer than 25,000 clones, with roughly 68% observed a single time. The top ten hold more than 25% of the sample.

A note on this clone: Its antigen is still unknown. No clone much larger than this one lies a single base away; base qualities are absent.

The germline V gene encodes CDR1 SGHVS and CDR2 FNYEAQ. Germline trimming: 6 bases from V, 8 bases from J; junction bases outside gene matches: 8. From cysteine to phenylalanine, the CDR3 is 14 amino acids long. Here the CDR3 DNA is all that survives: 42 bases in frame from base 1. The rearranged segments are TRBV7-6 and TRBJ2-5; TRBD2 lines up with 11 middle nucleotides. This sequence originates from a human donor with chronic lymphocytic leukemia. This specimen consisted of PBMCs, obtained after 24 months of ibrutinib treatment. The CDR3 corresponds to CASRDSSGGPTQYF. The DNA sequence is given as TGTGCCAGCAGGGACTCTAGCGGGGGGCCCACCCAGTACTTC.